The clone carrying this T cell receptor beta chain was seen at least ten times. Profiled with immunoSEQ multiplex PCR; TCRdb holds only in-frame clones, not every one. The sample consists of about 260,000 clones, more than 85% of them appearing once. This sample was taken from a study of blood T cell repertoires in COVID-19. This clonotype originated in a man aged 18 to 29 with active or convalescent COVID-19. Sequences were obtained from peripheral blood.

The CDR3 DNA is TGTGCCAGCAGTGGGGAGAAGGTAGGGGGAAGCTACGAGCAGTACTTC. Protein sequence: CASSGEKVGGSYEQYF. The rearrangement uses TRBV2 and TRBJ2-7; weak D call: TRBD1 (6 bases). Germline CDR1 SNHLY, CDR2 FYNNEI. This CDR3 region has 16 residues. V was trimmed by 4 bases and J by 3 bases, leaving 19 bases between them.